The clone carrying this TCR beta chain occurred once. Its antigen is unidentified. In each case, RNA was isolated and then reverse transcribed into cDNA as the sequencing template. The assay was immunoSEQ multiplex PCR, and TCRdb's table has in-frame clones only and misses some. The data hold some 180,000 clones, with about 47% observed a single time. This record comes from a study of CD8+ T cells in alopecia areata. The study, taken as a whole, reports: Many expanded lesional clones stayed in scalp and blood while on tofacitinib.

Stated treatment: oral pan-JAK inhibitor, 5-10 mg twice daily. This CDR3 has 13 residues. Deletions cut 6 bases from V and 1 base from J, with 9 bases between. Germline assignment: CDR1 MNHEY and CDR2 SVGAGI. This specimen was CD8+ T cells sorted from blood, taken at approximately week 51, from a patient treated with tofacitinib. The rearrangement joins TRBV6-5 to TRBJ1-1; D is undetermined. The receptor was derived from a human donor with alopecia areata. Written as DNA, the CDR3 is TGTGCCAGCAGCCGAATTTCGAACACTGAAGCTTTCTTT. Protein: CASSRISNTEAFF.